Presented here are 14 T cell receptor beta chains from one specimen sequenced in a study of metastatic and nonmetastatic thyroid tumors (dated by TCRdb to about 2020). The receptor library was made with PCR. TCRdb names Illumina HiSeq 4000 as the instrument used. The public reads were quality trimmed at Q25 with fastp and then assembled into clones with MiXCR by TCRdb, keeping productive beta chains. Present in this sample are about 59,000 clones, under 20% of which were seen just once. The ten largest clones represent over 8.5% of the sample. None of the patients had been given any treatment before thyroid surgery. The sequenced material came from blood. The source is a male donor with papillary thyroid cancer or a benign thyroid nodule (not recorded which). Some clones in this sample may be carry-over from other donors' samples.

This clone was seen only a few times. This may stem from a read error, because a much larger clone lies one nucleotide away. V is TRBV24-1 and J is TRBJ2-5; D might be TRBD2 (6 bases). V was pared by 6 bases and J by 2 bases, with 24 bases between. Germline CDR1 reads KGHDR; CDR2 reads SFDVKD. This CDR3 spans 18 amino acids. The CDR3 here is CATSYSGPLGGSQETQYF. The CDR3 DNA is TGTGCCACCAGTTATTCCGGACCCCTCGGGGGTTCACAAGAGACCCAGTACTTC.

This clone showed up many times. This chain connects TRBV7-9 to TRBJ2-7; perhaps TRBD2 as D (5 bases). Trimming left V 7 bases short and J 3 bases short, with 10 bases between. Germline lookup yields CDR1 SEHNR and CDR2 FQNEAQ (reference sequence). This CDR3 has 12 residues. The CDR3 DNA sequence: TGTGCCAGCAACGACGGGGTCTACGAGCAGTACTTC. Its protein product is CASNDGVYEQYF. The full variable domain, completed using reference TRBV7-9 and TRBJ2-7, is DTGVSQNPRHKITKRGQNVTFRCDPISEHNRLYWYRQTLGQGPEFLTYFQNEAQLEKSRLLSDRFSAERPKGSFSTLEIQRTEQGDSAMYLCASNDGVYEQYFGPGTRLTVT.

This clone was counted a few times. It may be a read error: a sequence one base away is much more abundant. The rearrangement links TRBV11-2 to TRBJ1-4; 9 bases are shared with TRBD1. Germline lookup yields CDR1 SGHAT and CDR2 FQNNGV. The CDR3 is 15 amino acids. Trimming at V came to 7 bases and at J to 7 bases, leaving 10 bases not matched to a gene. This CDR3 is CASITQGALVEKLFF. DNA for the CDR3: TGTGCCAGCATCACACAGGGGGCTTTGGTTGAAAAACTGTTTTTT.

This clone has ten or more counts. V is TRBV12-3 or TRBV12-4 and J is TRBJ2-3; TRBD1 or TRBD2 may be the D gene (7 bases each). The V and J ends lost 3 bases and 4 bases respectively, with 11 bases between them. This CDR3 is built from 14 residues. The CDR3: CASSLAGGADTQYF. Here the CDR3 DNA reads TGTGCCAGCAGTTTGGCAGGGGGGGCAGATACGCAGTATTTT.

This chain links TRBV20-1 with TRBJ2-1; 10 positions agree with TRBD1. The germline CDR1 and CDR2 sequences are DFQATT and SNEGSKA (reference sequence). The CDR3 is made up of 13 amino acids. V lost 6 bases, J lost 8 bases, and 7 bases stayed unmatched. The CDR3 DNA reads as TGCAGTGCCGACAAGGGACAGGGGTATGAGCAGTTCTTC. It translates to CSADKGQGYEQFF.

This clone was seen a few times. It may be a read error: a sequence one base away is much more abundant. This chain connects TRBV20-1 to TRBJ2-3, with no clear D. With 4 bases removed from V and 0 bases from J, the gap between germline ends came to 5 bases. CDR1 and CDR2 from the germline V gene are DFQATT and SNEGSKA (reference sequence). The CDR3 has 12 residues. The CDR3 here is CSAIRSTDTQYF. For the CDR3, the DNA is TGCAGTGCTATCCGCAGCACAGATACGCAGTATTTT.

The chain links TRBV7-9 to TRBJ1-2; D call uncertain. Germline-derived CDR1 and CDR2 are SEHNR and FQNEAQ (reference sequence). The CDR3 is 13 amino acids. V was shortened by 4 bases and J by 4 bases, with 10 bases between the two germline ends. DNA for the CDR3: TGTGCCAGCAGCTCGAGGCAGGTCTATGGCTACACCTTC. Translating gives CASSSRQVYGYTF.

This clone was seen many times. This chain connects TRBV11-2 to TRBJ1-1, with D unclear. The CDR3 sequence is 15 residues long. CDR1 is SGHAT and CDR2 is FQNNGV in the germline V gene. V was clipped by 1 base and J by 4 bases, with 13 bases between them. The CDR3 nucleotides are TGTGCCAGCAGCTTAGGGTTTAAATCTTCCACTGAAGCTTTCTTT. It yields the protein CASSLGFKSSTEAFF.

This clone has at least ten counts. The rearrangement links TRBV11-1 to TRBJ2-1, with D uncertain. The CDR3 sequence is 15 residues long. CDR1 SGHAT and CDR2 FQDESV come from the germline V gene (reference sequence). V lost 3 bases, J lost 3 bases, and 12 bases lay in between. The CDR3 sequence: CASSLYGPDYNEQFF. In nucleotides, the CDR3 is TGTGCCAGCAGCTTGTATGGGCCAGACTACAATGAGCAGTTCTTC. Combining the CDR3 with reference TRBV11-1 and TRBJ2-1 gives the whole variable domain EAEVAQSPRYKITEKSQAVAFWCDPISGHATLYWYRQILGQGPELLVQFQDESVVDDSQLPKDRFSAERLKGVDSTLKIQPAELGDSAMYLCASSLYGPDYNEQFFGPGTRLTVL.

In its sample, this clone was seen many times. The chain links TRBV12-3 or TRBV12-4 to TRBJ2-4; 9 nucleotides match TRBD1. Trimming took 6 bases from V and 6 from J; bases not matched to a gene: 6. The CDR3 runs to 14 residues. DNA for the CDR3: TGTGCCAGCAGACGTACAGGGGGCGGAAACATTCAGTACTTC. Amino acids: CASRRTGGGNIQYF.

This clone was found many times. This chain links TRBV10-3 with TRBJ2-4, with 7 nucleotides matching TRBD2. The CDR3 sequence is 14 residues long. The ends lost 2 bases at V and 6 bases at J; junction bases unmatched: 4. CDR1 is ENHRY and CDR2 is SYGVKD in the germline V gene. The CDR3 nucleotides read TGTGCCATCAGTGAGGGACTAGACGCAAACATTCAGTACTTC. It specifies CAISEGLDANIQYF.

CDR3 DNA: TGCAGTGCCCGGACTAGCGGGAGTTACGAGCAGTACTTC. Translated: CSARTSGSYEQYF. The V and J genes are TRBV20-1 and TRBJ2-7, with TRBD2 matching over 13 bases. The CDR3 is 13 residues long. Germline values: CDR1 DFQATT, CDR2 SNEGSKA (reference sequence). V gave up 6 bases and J gave up 4 bases; unmatched junction bases: 3.

This clone was recorded many times. The V and J genes are TRBV5-6 and TRBJ1-2; possibly TRBD1 for D (6 bases). The CDR3 runs to 14 residues. Germline V CDR1 and CDR2: SGHDT, YYEEEE. Trimming removed 7 bases from V and 3 bases from J, with 16 bases in between. The CDR3 protein is CASGPGGADYGYTF. Written as DNA, the CDR3 is TGTGCCAGCGGCCCCGGGGGCGCTGACTATGGCTACACCTTC.

This chain connects TRBV6-1 to TRBJ2-1, with 8 bases identical to TRBD1. The junction had 5 bases not matched to a gene; V was cut back by 6 bases and J by 4 bases. CDR1 and CDR2 (germline): MNHNS, SASEGT. The CDR3 runs to 14 residues. CDR3 nucleotide sequence: TGTGCCAGCAGGAAGGACAGGGCGTACAATGAGCAGTTCTTC. This codes for CASRKDRAYNEQFF.